This T cell receptor beta chain was captured in a study of T and B cells in COVID-19 patients. The CDR3 is made up of 19 amino acids. CDR1 and CDR2 (germline): ENHRY, SYGVKD. Trimming at V came to 8 bases and at J to 7 bases, leaving 20 bases not matched to a gene. The study, taken as a whole, reports: There were more than 2,000 TCR clusters exclusive to the recovered cohort, some 31 with low generation probability.

Multiplex PCR with BIOMED2 TRB-A/B primer pools amplified TRB rearrangements. TCRdb itself ran the multiplex PCR reads through MiXCR, one entry per CDR3 protein. The sample lists under 5,500 distinct CDR3 sequences, 25% to 35% occurring once. This clonotype was counted a few times. The target antigen is unknown. Blood genomic DNA input for TRB amplification was roughly 250-500 ng. The sequenced sample was blood. The receptor was derived from a human donor who had recovered from COVID-19. The chain recombines TRBV10-3 with TRBJ2-7; 16 nucleotides agree with TRBD2. The CDR3 nucleotides are TGTGCCATCGGGGACGGGACTAGCGGGAGGGCCTCCCTTATGGGGGAGCAGTACTTC. Protein product: CAIGDGTSGRASLMGEQYF.